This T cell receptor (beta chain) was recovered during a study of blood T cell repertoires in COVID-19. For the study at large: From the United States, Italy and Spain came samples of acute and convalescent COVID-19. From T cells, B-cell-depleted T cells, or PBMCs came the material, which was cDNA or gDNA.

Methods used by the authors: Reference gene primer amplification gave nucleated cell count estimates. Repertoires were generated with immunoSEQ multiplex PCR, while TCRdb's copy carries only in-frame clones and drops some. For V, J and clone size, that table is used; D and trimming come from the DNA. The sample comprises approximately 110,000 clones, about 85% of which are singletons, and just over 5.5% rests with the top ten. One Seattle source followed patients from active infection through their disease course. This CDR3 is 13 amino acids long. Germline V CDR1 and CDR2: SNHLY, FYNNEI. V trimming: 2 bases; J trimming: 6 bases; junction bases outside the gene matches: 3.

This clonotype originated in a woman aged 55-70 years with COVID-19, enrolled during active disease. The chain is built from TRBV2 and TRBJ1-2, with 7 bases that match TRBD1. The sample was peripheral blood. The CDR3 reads CASSERGGNGYTF. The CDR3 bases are TGTGCCAGCAGTGAACGAGGGGGCAATGGCTACACCTTC.